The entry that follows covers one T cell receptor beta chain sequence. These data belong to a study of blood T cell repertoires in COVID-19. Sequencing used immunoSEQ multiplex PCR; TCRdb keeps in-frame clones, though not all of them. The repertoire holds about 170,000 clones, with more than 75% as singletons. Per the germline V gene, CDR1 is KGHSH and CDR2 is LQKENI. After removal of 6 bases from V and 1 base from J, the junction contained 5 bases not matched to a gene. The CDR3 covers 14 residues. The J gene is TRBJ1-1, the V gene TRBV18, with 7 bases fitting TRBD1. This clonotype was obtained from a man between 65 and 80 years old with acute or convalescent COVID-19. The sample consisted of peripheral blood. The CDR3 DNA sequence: TGTGCCAGCTCTTCGGGGACAGCGAACACTGAAGCTTTCTTT. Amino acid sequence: CASSSGTANTEAFF.